The T cell receptor (beta chain) under discussion was sequenced for a study of blood T cell repertoires in COVID-19. Whole-study context: Acute and convalescent COVID-19 specimens originated in the United States, Italy and Spain.

After removal of 0 bases from V and 3 bases from J, the junction contained 0 bases not matched to a gene. Per germline, CDR1 MNHEY and CDR2 SVGEGT. This CDR3 spans 14 amino acids. As originally analysed: Amplified reference gene primers provided the basis for estimating nucleated cell counts. Profiling relied on immunoSEQ multiplex PCR, and the TCRdb table lists in-frame clones only, not all of them. Clone size and the V and J calls come from that table; the DNA yielded D and trimming. The sample shows 310,000 or so clones, 87% of them seen only once. Participants' reported clinical history set cohort assignment. Cohort 3 donors were reported recovered after two negative PCRs, clearance, or symptom resolution.

Sequencing was done on a sample of PBMCs or T cells enriched from blood (not recorded which). The TCR originated in a woman younger than 35 who had recovered from COVID-19. J is TRBJ2-7 and V is TRBV6-2 or TRBV6-3; 9 bases are shared with TRBD1. CDR3 residues: CASSYSGQGYEQYF. The CDR3 nucleotides read TGTGCCAGCAGTTACTCGGGACAGGGCTACGAGCAGTACTTC.